Listed below are T cell receptor beta chains from one sample, sequenced in a study of PD-L1 blockade in urothelial cancer. Profiled with immunoSEQ multiplex PCR; TCRdb holds only in-frame clones, not every one. In the table there are 50,000 or so clones, approximately 77% of which are singletons. The sample was PBMCs, taken around atezolizumab (anti-PD-L1) treatment. The receptors were gathered from a man aged 65 to 85 with urothelial cancer. Each CDR3 is given with its conserved first and last residue. Fields, in order: J gene, V gene, CDR3 protein.

>TRBJ2-7|TRBV2
CASSVRGGGAYEQYF
>TRBJ2-3|TRBV11-2
CASSQNVRSTDTQYF
>TRBJ2-7|TRBV27
CASGSRDRGYEQYF
>TRBJ2-3|TRBV4-3
CASSQNRPGASTDTQYF
>TRBJ2-1|TRBV10-3
CAISGYRFGAGEYNEQFF
>TRBJ2-5|TRBV2
CASSPEALRTQYF
>TRBJ2-1|TRBV28
CASSSLSSGRWYNEQFF
>TRBJ2-3|TRBV6-1
CASSLRLESTQYF
>TRBJ2-7|TRBV28
CASSLSAGSSGEQYF
>TRBJ1-5|TRBV19
CASSPGQGFTLNQPQHF
>TRBJ1-4|TRBV5-5
CASSPPGAEEKLFF
>TRBJ2-3|TRBV18
CASSRRGEVADTQYF
>TRBJ1-6|TRBV5-8
CASSLTDSNSPLHF
>TRBJ2-1|TRBV7-9
CASSLAERGGSYNEQFF
>TRBJ1-1|TRBV28
CASNRGGAGGRSTEAFF
>TRBJ1-2|TRBV28
CASSNTGATLRLYGYTF
>TRBJ1-2|TRBV9
CASSVGGREVHGYTF
>TRBJ1-1|TRBV7-9
CASSLREGPEAFF
>TRBJ2-1|TRBV11-3
CASSLFGLRLAPNEQFF
>TRBJ1-2|TRBV21-1
CASTYNSEGRYGYTF
>TRBJ1-2|TRBV7-9
CASSSGQGVSGYTF
>TRBJ1-4|TRBV7-2
CASSAQGKNEKLFF
>TRBJ2-3|TRBV5-1
CASSPGNSGGGDTQYF
>TRBJ2-5|TRBV14
CASSAQGARGETQYF
>TRBJ1-1|TRBV12-5
CASGPKYRSTEAFF
>TRBJ2-2|TRBV11-1
CASSWPRLRGTNTGELFF
>TRBJ2-5|TRBV5-1
CASSFPPGGGQETQYF
>TRBJ2-2|TRBV5-1
CASSPGLLNTGELFF
>TRBJ1-6|TRBV5-1
CASSPRGTGGPRSPLHF
>TRBJ2-3|TRBV14
CASSRRLAGGTDTQYF
>TRBJ1-1|TRBV5-1
CASSPGTANTEAFF
>TRBJ2-1|TRBV4-2
CASSRTGGTSLSDSYNEQFF
>TRBJ2-3|TRBV2
CASKAGGPGWADTQYF
>TRBJ1-4|TRBV28
CASRTGTRTNEKLFF
>TRBJ1-2|TRBV6-6
CASSYQGQGTYGYTF
>TRBJ2-3|TRBV7-9
CASSMGLASTDTQYF
>TRBJ1-6|TRBV5-4
CASSFDGRGNSPLHF
>TRBJ1-2|TRBV18
CASTDRVVGANYGYTF
>TRBJ2-4|TRBV7-2
CASSPERGKTKNIQYF
>TRBJ1-5|TRBV19
CASSIEAGGYLGYQPQHF
>TRBJ2-7|TRBV29-1
CSALQGGEQYF
>TRBJ2-3|TRBV6-1
CATLDTNTDTQYF
>TRBJ1-2|TRBV6-6
CASSRRAGQVNYGYTF
>TRBJ1-1|TRBV4-1
CASRQTGRGTEAFF
>TRBJ2-3|TRBV11-2
CASSLQTGGADTQYF
>TRBJ2-1|TRBV5-6
CASSPRDRGYNEQFF
>TRBJ2-4|TRBV5-5
CASTLGVDGNIQYF
>TRBJ1-5|TRBV2
CASRLQEYSNQPQHF